Listed below are T cell receptor beta chains from one sample, sequenced in a study of T cells in Graves' hyperthyroidism and ophthalmopathy. TCRdb reprocessed the multiplex PCR reads via MiXCR and lists one record per CDR3 protein. There are approximately 420,000 distinct CDR3 sequences in the sample; approximately 15% occur only once, and about 30% lies in the top ten. Source material: blood. Every receptor here comes from a woman in her 30s with Graves' hyperthyroidism. Both conserved end residues are part of each CDR3. A D gene is named only where the DNA matches it firmly. Clone sizes are given selectively: once, few, many, or a class where the clone is expanded.

D: NA; V: TRBV5-1; size: few; J: TRBJ2-1; CDR3: CASSSQWAVEQFF; DNA: TGCGCCAGCAGCTCTCAGTGGGCAGTCGAGCAGTTCTTC
D: NA; V: TRBV28; size: few; J: TRBJ2-3; CDR3: CASIKIGRDTQYF; DNA: TGTGCCAGCATCAAGATCGGACGAGATACGCAGTATTTT
D: TRBD2; V: TRBV7-6; size: NA; J: TRBJ2-7; CDR3: CASSLATRGVYEQYF; DNA: TGTGCCAGCAGCTTAGCGACTCGGGGGGTATACGAGCAGTACTTC
D: TRBD2; V: TRBV11-1; size: many; J: TRBJ2-4; CDR3: CASSSQGLAVKNIQYF; DNA: TGTGCCAGCAGCTCCCAGGGACTAGCGGTGAAAAACATTCAGTACTTC
D: NA; V: TRBV20-1; size: few; J: TRBJ1-2; CDR3: CSARTMNLNYGYTF; DNA: TGCAGTGCACGGACCATGAACCTTAACTATGGCTACACCTTC
D: NA; V: TRBV27; size: NA; J: TRBJ1-1; CDR3: CATKPGQRYSEAFF; DNA: TGTGCCACTAAACCGGGACAACGATATTCTGAAGCTTTCTTT
D: TRBD1; V: TRBV2; size: NA; J: TRBJ1-5; CDR3: CASSDFWRDRELGDQPQHF; DNA: TGTGCCAGCAGTGATTTTTGGCGGGACAGGGAGTTGGGAGATCAGCCCCAGCATTTT
D: NA; V: TRBV7-8; size: NA; J: TRBJ2-1; CDR3: CASSLLQIYNEQFF; DNA: TGTGCCAGCAGCCTCCTACAGATCTACAATGAGCAGTTCTTC
D: NA; V: TRBV7-9; size: NA; J: TRBJ1-6; CDR3: CASSIRGRAGTNSPLHF; DNA: TGTGCCAGCAGCATTCGGGGCAGGGCAGGCACCAATTCACCCCTCCACTTT
D: NA; V: TRBV29-1; size: few; J: TRBJ2-7; CDR3: CSVAITEYEQYF; DNA: TGCAGCGTTGCGATAACTGAATACGAGCAGTACTTC
D: TRBD1; V: TRBV2; size: NA; J: TRBJ2-7; CDR3: CASSSGQGDYEQYF; DNA: TGTGCCAGCAGTTCGGGACAGGGGGACTACGAGCAGTACTTC
D: NA; V: TRBV5-1; size: few; J: TRBJ2-2; CDR3: CASSLAVRGTGELFF; DNA: TGCGCCAGCAGCTTGGCCGTTCGGGGTACCGGGGAGCTGTTTTTT
D: TRBD1; V: TRBV27; size: NA; J: TRBJ2-5; CDR3: CASSTGQAIGETQYF; DNA: TGTGCCAGCAGTACGGGACAGGCCATAGGAGAGACCCAGTACTTC
D: NA; V: TRBV28; size: NA; J: TRBJ2-7; CDR3: CASSLPGTPYEQYF; DNA: TGTGCCAGCAGTTTACCAGGGACCCCCTACGAGCAGTACTTC
D: NA; V: TRBV9; size: few; J: TRBJ2-2; CDR3: CASSVDTGPGELFF; DNA: TGTGCCAGCAGCGTAGATACCGGCCCCGGGGAGCTGTTTTTT
D: NA; V: TRBV27; size: many; J: TRBJ2-7; CDR3: CASSLGVTSYEQYF; DNA: TGTGCCAGCAGTTTAGGGGTGACTTCCTACGAGCAGTACTTC
D: TRBD1; V: TRBV6-2/TRBV6-3; size: NA; J: TRBJ2-7; CDR3: CASSWGQLAYEQYF; DNA: TGTGCCAGCAGCTGGGGACAGTTGGCCTACGAGCAGTACTTC
D: NA; V: TRBV12-3/TRBV12-4; size: many; J: TRBJ2-3; CDR3: CASSALGETDTQYF; DNA: TGTGCCAGCAGCGCCCTGGGGGAGACAGATACGCAGTATTTT
D: NA; V: TRBV10-3; size: NA; J: TRBJ1-3; CDR3: CAISAGTDVSGNTIYF; DNA: TGTGCCATCAGTGCCGGGACCGACGTCTCTGGAAACACCATATATTTT
D: TRBD1; V: TRBV18; size: many; J: TRBJ2-7; CDR3: CASSQDRNSYEQYF; DNA: TGTGCCAGCTCGCAGGACAGGAACTCCTACGAGCAGTACTTC
D: NA; V: TRBV5-6; size: many; J: TRBJ2-1; CDR3: CASSLLAKGTYNEQFF; DNA: TGTGCCAGCAGCTTACTTGCCAAGGGGACTTACAATGAGCAGTTCTTC
D: TRBD1; V: TRBV20-1; size: many; J: TRBJ2-7; CDR3: CSAQAGDRVHEQYF; DNA: TGCAGTGCCCAGGCAGGGGACAGGGTCCACGAGCAGTACTTC
D: TRBD2; V: TRBV20-1; size: NA; J: TRBJ2-7; CDR3: CSAGLAGVTYEQYF; DNA: TGCAGTGCTGGTCTAGCGGGAGTGACCTACGAGCAGTACTTC
D: NA; V: TRBV5-1; size: few; J: TRBJ2-7; CDR3: CASSSPSMRDKSSYEQYF; DNA: TGCGCCAGCAGCTCCCCCTCGATGCGGGACAAATCTTCCTACGAGCAGTACTTC
D: NA; V: TRBV20-1; size: many; J: TRBJ2-3; CDR3: CSVLSSDTDTQYF; DNA: TGCAGTGTACTGAGTTCGGACACAGATACGCAGTATTTT
D: TRBD1; V: TRBV27; size: NA; J: TRBJ1-5; CDR3: CASSGDSPSNQPQHF; DNA: TGTGCCAGCAGCGGGGACAGCCCGAGCAATCAGCCCCAGCATTTT
D: TRBD2; V: TRBV6-1; size: many; J: TRBJ2-1; CDR3: CASSGTSGIYNEQFF; DNA: TGTGCCAGCAGTGGTACTAGCGGGATTTACAATGAGCAGTTCTTC
D: NA; V: TRBV7-6; size: many; J: TRBJ2-5; CDR3: CASSPRLQETQYF; DNA: TGTGCCAGCAGCCCTCGACTCCAAGAGACCCAGTACTTC